This TCR beta chain emerged from a study of patients and donors after allogeneic stem cell transplantation (TCRdb year 2020). The method was RT-PCR. Sequencing took place on a NextSeq 550. TCRdb ran its own pipeline on the public reads, namely fastp trimming at Q25 and MiXCR clone calling, and kept in-frame beta chains. Records with the same CDR3 protein are collapsed into one entry carrying the most frequent genes and DNA. The sample has some 87,000 distinct CDR3 sequences on record, roughly 52% of them singletons. 61% of the sample comes from the top ten. As regards this clonotype: Its antigen specificity is not known. Base qualities are not recorded, but no much larger clone differs from it by a single base.

Germline trimming: 0 bases from V, 1 base from J; junction bases outside gene matches: 11. CDR3 length: 18 amino acids, cysteine to phenylalanine. Only CDR3 DNA remains: 54 bases, in frame from the first base. The CDR1 and CDR2 encoded by the germline V gene are LGHNA and YSLEER. This TCR was recovered from a human donor who was either an allogeneic HSCT recipient or a stem cell or donor lymphocyte infusion donor (not recorded which). It is not recorded whose cells these are; they may come from a transplant donor. The sample comprised blood, either unsorted or a sorted T cell fraction (not recorded which). Recombination joined TRBV4-3 with TRBJ1-1, and 7 bases in between align with TRBD1. Read as DNA, the sequence is TGCGCCAGCAGCCAAGATCAAAGGGGGCAGCCAGGGAACACTGAAGCTTTCTTT. Translated, this gives CASSQDQRGQPGNTEAFF.